This T cell receptor beta chain was identified during a study of T cell changes during pregnancy in multiple sclerosis. Assay used: immunoSEQ multiplex PCR; TCRdb lists only in-frame clones, some missing. The repertoire holds around 100,000 clones, about 89% seen once, with about 3% in the top ten. The material sequenced was peripheral blood, taken after pregnancy. The sequence was collected from a female donor with multiple sclerosis, enrolled in a pregnancy study.

This CDR3 is CASRGATNEKLFF. CDR3 bases: TGTGCCAGCAGAGGGGCAACTAATGAAAAACTGTTTTTT. The chain uses TRBV6-6 and TRBJ1-4, with D possibly being TRBD1 (5 bases). Trimming cost V 6 bases and J 0 bases, with 5 bases left between them. The CDR3 is 13 amino acids. Germline lookup yields CDR1 MNHNY and CDR2 SVGAGI (reference sequence).